One sample yielded the 17 T cell receptor beta chains listed below, sequenced in a study of blood T cells in healthy people across ages. Then a second PCR, running roughly 7 to 12 cycles, was carried out with a sample-barcoded 5' primer and a J-beta primer mix. TCRdb analysed the 5' RACE reads with MiXCR anew, one entry per CDR3 protein. The sample yields about 1.8 million distinct CDR3 sequences, roughly 52% seen once. Input material: blood. The receptors were gathered from a woman between 35 and 50 years old in good health.

This chain uses TRBV7-6 with TRBJ2-1, with TRBD2 as a possible D gene (5 bases). The ends were cut back, 2 bases at V and 1 base at J, with 12 bases in the middle. This CDR3 is built from 16 residues. Germline V gene lookup returns CDR1 SGHVS and CDR2 FNYEAQ. The CDR3, as DNA: TGTGCCAGCAGCTTATCTAGCCATTCTTCCTACAATGAGCAGTTCTTC. Translating gives CASSLSSHSSYNEQFF. The variable domain in full, with the rest retrieved from reference TRBV7-6 and TRBJ2-1, is GAGVSQSPRYKVTKRGQDVALRCDPISGHVSLYWYRQALGQGPEFLTYFNYEAQQDKSGLPNDRFSAERPEGSISTLTIQRTEQRDSAMYRCASSLSSHSSYNEQFFGPGTRLTVL.

The gene calls are TRBV19 and TRBJ1-1; weak D call: TRBD1 (6 bases). This CDR3 comprises 15 residues. The V end lost 5 bases, the J end lost 2 bases, and 15 bases lay between the germline ends. Germline V gene sequence: CDR1 LNHDA, CDR2 SQIVND (reference sequence). The CDR3 here is CASSLRQAINTEAFF. The CDR3 DNA follows: TGTGCCAGTAGTCTCCGACAGGCTATAAACACTGAAGCTTTCTTT.

V is TRBV9 and J is TRBJ2-3, with 7 bases matching TRBD2. Germline trimming cut 4 bases from V and 10 bases from J; bases unmatched to any gene: 6. Germline lookup yields CDR1 SGDLS and CDR2 YYNGEE. CDR3 length: 12 amino acids. The CDR3 region has the DNA TGTGCCAGCAGCTCGAGCGGGGATGCGCAGTATTTT. Translation gives CASSSSGDAQYF.

This clonotype was seen more than once but under ten times. The chain links TRBV20-1 to TRBJ1-2, with 10 bases identical to TRBD1. Germline V gene sequence: CDR1 DFQATT, CDR2 SNEGSKA (reference sequence). The CDR3 is 13 amino acids. The junction had 6 bases not matched to a gene; V was cut back by 4 bases and J by 7 bases. The CDR3 sequence: CSAIPGQGTGYTF. CDR3 coding DNA: TGCAGTGCTATACCGGGACAGGGGACTGGCTACACCTTC.

The genes are TRBV3-1 and TRBJ2-4; D uncertain. The DNA end lines up better with TRBJ2-7; the J call may be wrong. This CDR3 region has 14 residues. The germline gives CDR1 LGHDT, CDR2 YNNKEL (reference sequence). CDR3 in amino acids: CASSLSRRAYEQYF. The CDR3 DNA follows: TGTGCCAGCAGCCTTTCGCGGAGAGCCTACGAGCAGTACTTC.

On this clonotype: One end of the junction is discordant with germline, which a read error may explain. The CDR3, as DNA: TGCAGTGCTAGAGATCTCGGCGGGAGTCAAGAGGCCCAGTACTTC. Its protein is CSARDLGGSQEAQYF. The rearrangement uses TRBV20-1 and TRBJ2-5, with TRBD2 identical over 7 bases. This CDR3 is built from 15 residues. Germline V gene sequence: CDR1 DFQATT, CDR2 SNEGSKA (reference sequence).

This clonotype has just a few counts. The CDR3: CASGQTDRALYGYTF. CDR3 DNA: TGTGCCAGCGGACAAACGGACAGGGCATTGTATGGCTACACCTTC. The gene calls are TRBV12-3 or TRBV12-4 and TRBJ1-2; 8 nucleotides agree with TRBD1. CDR3 size: 15 residues. The V and J ends lost 8 bases and 5 bases, in that order; junction bases with no gene match: 13.

This clonotype occurred a few times. This chain uses TRBV4-2 with TRBJ2-5, with 7 bases lining up with TRBD1. V was pared by 8 bases and J by 2 bases, with 11 bases of the junction left unmatched. The CDR3 spans 15 residues. Per germline, CDR1 LGHNA and CDR2 YNFKEQ. The CDR3 protein is CASGTPGTAQETQYF. For the CDR3, the DNA is TGTGCCAGCGGGACGCCCGGGACAGCTCAAGAGACCCAGTACTTC.

The rearrangement uses TRBV7-2 and TRBJ2-7; 13 positions agree with TRBD2. Germline V gives CDR1 SGHTA, CDR2 FQGNSA. The ends lost 5 bases at V and 7 bases at J; junction bases unmatched: 8. CDR3 length equals 15 residues. DNA for the CDR3: TGTGCCAGCAGCCTAGGACTAGCGGGGGCGAATGAGCAGTACTTC. Translating it yields CASSLGLAGANEQYF.

This chain joins TRBV14 and TRBJ2-4; D may correspond to TRBD1 or TRBD2 (5 bases each). V gave up 3 bases and J gave up 3 bases, with 15 bases separating them. Germline V CDR1 and CDR2: SGHDN, FVKESK. This CDR3 spans 16 amino acids. The CDR3 DNA sequence: TGTGCCAGCAGCCACTGGGACGGATACTACAAAAACATTCAGTACTTC. Amino acid sequence: CASSHWDGYYKNIQYF.

This clonotype was picked up a small number of times. The J gene is TRBJ2-7, the V gene TRBV5-1, with 7 positions matching TRBD2. Germline V lookup: CDR1 SGHRS, CDR2 YFSETQ. V shed 4 bases, J shed 1 base, and the junction held 8 bases outside the gene matches. CDR3 length: 15 residues. The CDR3 loop is CASSGDYRRSYEQYF. The CDR3 DNA follows: TGCGCCAGCAGCGGGGACTATCGGAGATCCTACGAGCAGTACTTC. Together with reference TRBV5-1 and TRBJ2-7, the CDR3 gives the full variable domain: KAGVTQTPRYLIKTRGQQVTLSCSPISGHRSVSWYQQTPGQGLQFLFEYFSETQRNKGNFPGRFSGRQFSNSRSEMNVSTLELGDSALYLCASSGDYRRSYEQYFGPGTRLTVT.

The CDR3 DNA is TGTGCCAGCAGACGCACCGCAGGGAAAGAGACCCAGTACTTC. It is translated as CASRRTAGKETQYF. V usage is TRBV28 and J usage is TRBJ2-5, with D possibly being TRBD1 (5 bases). The CDR3 is 14 residues long. Trimming removed 6 bases at V and 3 bases at J, with 14 bases between. Germline-derived CDR1 and CDR2 are MDHEN and SYDVKM.

This clonotype was seen a handful of times. The V call is TRBV20-1, the J call TRBJ1-5; tentatively, D is TRBD1 (6 bases). Trimming took 5 bases from V and 4 from J, leaving 15 bases between them. Germline V CDR1 and CDR2: DFQATT, SNEGSKA (reference sequence). CDR3 length: 14 amino acids. The CDR3 DNA reads as TGCAGTGCTCTGAAGGGACAATCAAATCAGCCCCAGCATTTT. Translating it yields CSALKGQSNQPQHF.

This chain connects TRBV6-1 to TRBJ2-1, with 13 bases that match TRBD2. This CDR3 is built from 15 residues. Per the germline V gene, CDR1 is MNHNS and CDR2 is SASEGT. V lost 7 bases, J lost 7 bases, and 7 bases stayed unmatched. The CDR3 nucleotides are TGTGCCAGCAATTACGGGACTAGCGGGGATAATGAGCAGTTCTTC. As protein: CASNYGTSGDNEQFF.

This CDR3 is CASTFRGGAAGTDTQYF. CDR3 nucleotides: TGTGCCAGCACTTTTAGGGGTGGGGCAGCGGGCACAGATACGCAGTATTTT. The J gene is TRBJ2-3, the V gene TRBV7-2; D tentatively reads TRBD1 or TRBD2 (5 bases each). The V and J ends lost 7 bases and 1 base respectively, with 21 bases between them. In germline, CDR1 is SGHTA, CDR2 FQGNSA. CDR3 size: 17 residues.

The chain carries TRBV6-1 and TRBJ2-1, with 9 bases identical to TRBD1. Germline CDR1 MNHNS, CDR2 SASEGT. The CDR3 contains 14 residues. The V and J ends lost 3 bases and 6 bases, in that order; junction bases with no gene match: 3. The CDR3 DNA reads TGTGCCAGCAGTGAGCAGACAGGGGGCAATGAGCAGTTCTTC. It specifies CASSEQTGGNEQFF.

As for this clonotype: Since a much larger clone is just one base distant, this may be a read error. The chain links TRBV13 to TRBJ2-1; D is perhaps TRBD1 or TRBD2 (5 bases each). The V end lost 4 bases, the J end lost 13 bases, and 17 bases lay between the germline ends. The CDR3 totals 13 residues. Germline assignment: CDR1 PRHDT and CDR2 FYEKMQ (reference sequence). This CDR3 reads CASSYGAKETQFF. CDR3 DNA: TGTGCCAGCAGCTACGGGGCGAAAGAGACCCAGTTCTTC.